This is a list of T cell receptor beta chains from one sample in a study of CD8+ T cells in alopecia areata. Clones were read by immunoSEQ multiplex PCR, and TCRdb kept only the in-frame ones, dropping some. The sample holds some 110,000 clones, 35% to 40% seen once. The specimen sequenced was CD4+ T cells sorted from blood. These TCRs come from a human donor with alopecia areata. Each CDR3 is given with its conserved first and last residue. A D gene is named only where the DNA matches it firmly. Only some rows state a clone size, as once, few, many or a class for expanded clones.

J gene	V gene	D gene	clone size	CDR3 DNA	CDR3 protein
TRBJ2-2	TRBV30	NA	NA	TGTGCTGGGGGTCTGACCGGGGAGCTGTTTTTT	CAGGLTGELFF
TRBJ2-1	TRBV27	TRBD2	NA	TGTGCCAGCAGCCCCGGACTAGCGGGGGGGAATGAGCAGTTCTTC	CASSPGLAGGNEQFF
TRBJ1-2	TRBV23-1	NA	NA	TGCGTAGGTCTCTATGGCTACACCTTC	CVGLYGYTF
TRBJ2-1	TRBV20-1	NA	NA	TGCAGTGTGGCTCTAGCGCCCGAGCAGTTCTTC	CSVALAPEQFF
TRBJ2-7	TRBV7-2	NA	few	TGTGCCAGCAGCTTAGCAGGGACCTCCTACGAGCAGTACTTC	CASSLAGTSYEQYF
TRBJ2-1	TRBV11-2	NA	NA	TGTGCCAGCAGCTTAGCCCCGGCCAATGAGCAGTTCTTC	CASSLAPANEQFF
TRBJ1-2	TRBV29-1	TRBD1	NA	TGCAGCGTTGACTCTATGCCGGGACAGGGGGAACATGGCTACACCTTC	CSVDSMPGQGEHGYTF
TRBJ2-7	TRBV29-1	TRBD1	few	TGCAGCGTGGTAGGGACAGCGACTTACGAGCAGTACTTC	CSVVGTATYEQYF
TRBJ1-2	TRBV5-1	NA	NA	TGCGCCAGCAGCGACAACCCCGGGATCCCCTATGGCTACACCTTC	CASSDNPGIPYGYTF
TRBJ1-1	TRBV30	TRBD1	few	TGTGCCTGGAGGCGGGACAGCAACACTGAAGCTTTCTTT	CAWRRDSNTEAFF
TRBJ1-2	TRBV7-2	NA	NA	TGTGCCAGCAGCCCAGAGAGGGGGAATACACATGGCTACACCTTC	CASSPERGNTHGYTF
TRBJ2-5	TRBV4-2	NA	NA	TGTGCCAGCAGCCAAGATGGGCGACAGTCAGAGACCCAGTACTTC	CASSQDGRQSETQYF
TRBJ2-5	TRBV29-1	NA	NA	TGCAGCGTTGGCCAGGCACAAGAGACCCAGTACTTC	CSVGQAQETQYF
TRBJ2-7	TRBV28	NA	NA	TGTGCCAGCAGGGGGGCGGTTAGCTCCTACGAGCAGTACTTC	CASRGAVSSYEQYF
TRBJ2-5	TRBV7-8	NA	few	TGTGCCAGCAGCCTTGGATCCGTTGAGACCCAGTACTTC	CASSLGSVETQYF
TRBJ2-1	TRBV12-5	NA	NA	TGTGCTAGTGGTTTGAACAATGAGCAGTTCTTC	CASGLNNEQFF
TRBJ1-1	TRBV6-6	NA	few	TGTGCCAGCAGCCGGCAGGGCTCTGAAGCTTTCTTT	CASSRQGSEAFF
TRBJ1-5	TRBV19	TRBD1	few	TGTGCCAGTAGTTTAGCCGGGACAGGGGCCGGCCAGCCCCAGCATTTT	CASSLAGTGAGQPQHF
TRBJ2-6	TRBV6-5	NA	NA	TGTGCCAGCAGTTACTCGGGCGCTGGGGCCAACGTCCTGACTTTC	CASSYSGAGANVLTF
TRBJ2-5	TRBV20-1	NA	few	TGCAGTGTATCCGACAGGGAGACCCAGTACTTC	CSVSDRETQYF
TRBJ2-3	TRBV7-6	NA	few	TGTGCCAGCAGCTTCCTTCCGGGGCAGGAGGGCCGGGGTACGCAGTATTTT	CASSFLPGQEGRGTQYF
TRBJ2-3	TRBV29-1	NA	few	TGCAGCGTTAAGGGGGGCCTTTTAGATACGCAGTATTTT	CSVKGGLLDTQYF
TRBJ2-2	TRBV9	NA	NA	TGTGCCAGCAGCGTAGAACAGGGGGCTGGCGGGAGGCGTAACACCGGGGAGCTGTTTTTT	CASSVEQGAGGRRNTGELFF
TRBJ1-1	TRBV29-1	NA	NA	TGCAGCGTTGAAAGTCCGGGTGAGAGTGCTTTCTTT	CSVESPGESAFF
TRBJ2-1	TRBV5-1	TRBD2	NA	TGCGCCAGCAGCTTTAGCGGGGAAAGCTACAATGAGCAGTTCTTC	CASSFSGESYNEQFF
TRBJ2-7	TRBV13	NA	NA	TGTGCCAGCAGCCCCAGGGCAGGGGCCACCTACGAGCAGTACTTC	CASSPRAGATYEQYF
TRBJ2-6	TRBV30	NA	few	TGTGCCTTACAGAGCTCTGGGGCCAACGTCCTGACTTTC	CALQSSGANVLTF
TRBJ1-5	TRBV6-5	NA	NA	TGTGCCAGCAGGCAAATGTCCAATCAGCCCCAGCATTTT	CASRQMSNQPQHF
TRBJ2-7	TRBV11-2	NA	NA	TGTGCCAGCAGCTTCGACAGATCCTACGAGCAGTACTTC	CASSFDRSYEQYF
TRBJ1-1	TRBV28	NA	few	TGTGCCAGCAGTCTTTCGGGGGTTGGGCCGAACACTGAAGCTTTCTTT	CASSLSGVGPNTEAFF
TRBJ1-2	TRBV10-3	TRBD1	NA	TGTGCCATCAGTGAGTCGCGACAGGGGGTTAACTATGGCTACACCTTC	CAISESRQGVNYGYTF
TRBJ2-7	TRBV10-3	NA	few	TGTGCCATCCGAGGGGGGCCCTACGAGCAGTACTTC	CAIRGGPYEQYF
TRBJ2-4	TRBV7-9	TRBD1	few	TGTGCCAGCAGCCGAGAGGGACAGGGCAAAAACATTCAGTACTTC	CASSREGQGKNIQYF
TRBJ2-7	TRBV5-1	NA	NA	TGCGCCAGCAGCTTGGAATCCGAGCAGTACTTC	CASSLESEQYF
TRBJ2-5	TRBV2	NA	NA	TGTGCCAGCATGAGGGTTAGAGAGACCCAGTACTTC	CASMRVRETQYF
TRBJ1-4	TRBV9	TRBD1	few	TGTGCCAGCAGCCCCCGGGACAGGAGTAATGAAAAACTGTTTTTT	CASSPRDRSNEKLFF
TRBJ2-6	TRBV7-2	NA	few	TGTGCCAGCAGCCCGGGACACGCTGGGGCCAACGTCCTGACTTTC	CASSPGHAGANVLTF
TRBJ2-7	TRBV30	NA	few	TGTGCCTTCGCACCGGGATACGAGCAGTACTTC	CAFAPGYEQYF
TRBJ2-7	TRBV5-1	NA	NA	TGCGCCAGCAGCCTCGGGCTACAACCCTACGAGCAGTACTTC	CASSLGLQPYEQYF
TRBJ2-7	TRBV6-1	TRBD2	NA	TGTGCCAGCAGTACGGGACTAGCGGGAGGGAGCGAGCAGTACTTC	CASSTGLAGGSEQYF
TRBJ1-1	TRBV5-1	NA	NA	TGCGCCAGCAGCTTGGTTACAGGCCGCACTGAAGCTTTCTTT	CASSLVTGRTEAFF
TRBJ2-4	TRBV29-1	NA	few	TGCAGCGTTGAAGACAATACGTCGGCCGACCTGAACTTC	CSVEDNTSADLNF
TRBJ2-3	TRBV25-1	NA	NA	TGTGCCAGCAGTGAAGAAGGGAGGTGGTGGACGCAGTATTTT	CASSEEGRWWTQYF
TRBJ2-4	TRBV29-1	NA	few	TGCAGCGTTATTTGGGGGGATTTAGCCAAAAACATTCAGTACTTC	CSVIWGDLAKNIQYF
TRBJ2-5	TRBV29-1	NA	few	TGCAGCGTTGCCCTCAAGTTCCAAGAGACCCAGTACTTC	CSVALKFQETQYF